This T cell receptor beta chain derives from a study of blood T cell repertoires in COVID-19. The overall study: Sample material is recorded as cDNA or gDNA derived from T cells, B-cell-depleted T cells, or PBMCs.

During active infection, Seattle patients enrolled and were then monitored through disease. V lost 4 bases and J 0 bases, leaving 10 bases between the germline ends. Germline lookup yields CDR1 MNHEY and CDR2 SVGEGT. There are 15 residues in the CDR3. Produced via immunoSEQ multiplex PCR; TCRdb's table is partial and in-frame only. The sample lists about 350,000 clones; about nine tenths were seen once. The V call is TRBV6-2 or TRBV6-3, the J call TRBJ1-3; possible D gene TRBD1, 5 bases. This receptor was taken from a woman aged 60-75 years with COVID-19, enrolled during active disease. Sequencing was carried out using peripheral blood. In DNA, the CDR3 is TGTGCCAGCAGTTTTCGAGGACACTCTGGAAACACCATATATTTT. It translates to CASSFRGHSGNTIYF.